This is a list of T cell receptor beta chains from one sample in a study of shared clonotypes between healthy human individuals. TCRdb's table, derived via immunoSEQ multiplex PCR, lists solely in-frame clones and lacks some. Counted here are about 2 million clones, 85% to 95% occurring once; the ten biggest clones make up roughly 1%. Source material: naive CD8+ T cells sorted from blood. Receptors originate from a man younger than 35 in good health. The CDR3 runs from the conserved cysteine through the conserved F or W. A D gene is named only where the DNA matches it firmly.

V	J	D	CDR3
TRBV11-2	TRBJ2-7	NA	CASSLGAAGASYGQYF
TRBV19	TRBJ2-7	TRBD1	CASTAGTGAYEQYF
TRBV9	TRBJ1-1	NA	CASSGSAAPIRSGTEAFF
TRBV6-6	TRBJ2-5	NA	CASSFPFGKETQYF
TRBV19	TRBJ1-1	NA	CASQEHFSMNTEAFF
TRBV27	TRBJ2-3	NA	CASSLIALRDTQYF
TRBV6-5	TRBJ2-3	TRBD2	CASSYLAGGTDTQYF
TRBV4-3	TRBJ2-7	NA	CASSQEASWTYEQYF
TRBV4-3	TRBJ2-1	TRBD2	CASSQDRGLVTEQFF
TRBV7-2	TRBJ2-5	NA	CASSFPAETQYF
TRBV4-1	TRBJ1-1	NA	CASSRETAVLMNTEAFF
TRBV6-1	TRBJ1-5	TRBD1	CASREDRESYQPQHF
TRBV29-1	TRBJ2-2	NA	CSVASWAGRASGELFF
TRBV29-1	TRBJ1-1	NA	CSVGRISNTEAFF
TRBV6-1	TRBJ2-3	NA	CASSAWGFVTDTQYF
TRBV19	TRBJ1-1	NA	CASSTTDLRAFF
TRBV7-9	TRBJ2-7	TRBD1	CASSAGQGFYEQYF
TRBV5-4	TRBJ2-7	TRBD2	CASSSSGNEQYF
TRBV19	TRBJ1-2	NA	CASSIDLETPYGYTF
TRBV2	TRBJ1-1	NA	CASSQGSTEAFF
TRBV7-6	TRBJ1-2	NA	CASSLGGAHGYTF
TRBV18	TRBJ1-1	NA	CASSSPPNAYTEAFF
TRBV6-5	TRBJ2-1	NA	CATSGALAYNEQFF
TRBV27	TRBJ1-5	NA	CASSLIRGNQPQHF
TRBV4-1	TRBJ2-7	NA	CASSQASSYEQYF
TRBV28	TRBJ1-4	NA	CASSSTNEKLFF
TRBV6-5	TRBJ2-7	NA	CASSYSSTAPYEQYF
TRBV4-1	TRBJ2-1	TRBD2	CASSQDLPSGSSYNEQFF
TRBV5-6	TRBJ1-2	NA	CASSLGVFTNYGYTF
TRBV6-5	TRBJ2-2	TRBD1	CASSPRQGNTGELFF
TRBV27	TRBJ2-3	NA	CASSPTSTDTQYF
TRBV29-1	TRBJ2-7	NA	CSVLASSYEQYF
TRBV30	TRBJ1-1	TRBD1	CAWLTGDTEAFF
TRBV4-1	TRBJ2-7	NA	CASSQERVSSYEQYF
TRBV5-8	TRBJ1-4	TRBD1	CASSSRDRGRSNEKLFF
TRBV27	TRBJ1-5	TRBD1	CASGITGGGQPQHF
TRBV9	TRBJ2-1	NA	CASSLGLSSYNEQFF
TRBV4-1	TRBJ2-1	NA	CASSLTPVSSYNEQFF
TRBV7-2	TRBJ2-7	NA	CASSLDASPREQYF
TRBV4-1	TRBJ1-6	TRBD1	CASSQAGGQDSPLHF
TRBV10-3	TRBJ2-5	NA	CAISESSEGPWRETQYF